The T cell receptor (beta chain) described here comes from a study of graft-versus-host responses after intestinal transplantation. Looking at the study overall: Recipients across the board were started on anti-thymocyte globulin induction, then kept on tacrolimus and steroids for about 3 years.

Findings and limits, study-wide: When patients had graft-donor T cell macrochimerism, their allografts held high graft-versus-host to host-versus-graft clonal ratios.

Once the reaction had ended, proliferating CFSE-low CD3+CD4+ and CD3+CD8+ responders were sorted. Profiling relied on immunoSEQ multiplex PCR, and the TCRdb table lists in-frame clones only, not all of them. The profile shows approximately 19,000 clones, over 35% of them singletons. The sequence came from a human patient who received an intestinal transplant. This sample comprised alloreactive CD4+ T cells from a mixed lymphocyte reaction culture, obtained before intestinal transplant. The sample's subset: CFSE-low proliferating T cells sorted from roughly six-day pre-transplant mixed lymphocyte reaction (GvH or HvG direction).

This CDR3 reads CASRGTGSGELFF. DNA for the CDR3: TGTGCCAGCAGGGGAACAGGGTCCGGGGAGCTGTTTTTT. V usage is TRBV6-1 and J usage is TRBJ2-2; D possibly corresponds to TRBD1 (6 bases). CDR1 is MNHNS and CDR2 is SASEGT in the germline V gene. The CDR3 is 13 amino acids. Deletions cut 6 bases from V and 6 bases from J, with 11 bases between.